This TCR beta chain was captured by sequencing in a study of identical twins. Findings of the study overall: Analyses of zero insertions could be partly confounded by invariant MAIT and iNKT cells. An excess of low generation probability was shown by twin-shared out-of-frame alpha sequences.

For this clonotype: Its antigen is not identified.

The CDR3 runs 16 residues. CDR1 is LGHDT and CDR2 is YNNKEL in the germline V gene (reference sequence). V trimming: 4 bases; J trimming: 2 bases; junction bases outside the gene matches: 5. MiXCR was run by TCRdb on the 5' RACE reads, yielding one entry per CDR3 protein. Among some 1,600,000 distinct CDR3 sequences, around a third were seen once, and the ten largest hold around 0.25%. The TCR originated in a newborn girl in good health. The rearrangement joins TRBV3-1 to TRBJ2-3, with 11 bases aligning to TRBD2. Sequenced material: cord blood. CDR3 protein: CASSRLAGTYTDTQYF. As DNA, the CDR3 is TGTGCCAGCAGCCGACTAGCGGGGACGTACACAGATACGCAGTATTTT.